Following are 32 T cell receptor beta chains from one sample sequenced in a study of CD8+ T cells in alopecia areata. Treatment: oral pan-JAK inhibitor, 5-10 mg twice daily. Sequencing relied on a cDNA template that was reverse transcribed from extracted RNA. Profiled with immunoSEQ multiplex PCR; TCRdb holds only in-frame clones, not every one. The table has over 150,000 clones, about 60% seen once. Source: CD4+ T cells sorted from blood, taken at week 24, from a patient treated with tofacitinib. The receptors come from a human donor with alopecia areata.

As regards this clone: The junction departs from germline at one end; a sequencing error may be responsible. The genes are TRBV6-1 and TRBJ1-5; D is unresolved. CDR3 length equals 16 residues. Germline CDR1 reads MNHNS; CDR2 reads SASEGT. CDR3 in DNA: TGCGCCAGCAGTGATCTCAAGGGATCGAGCAATCAGCCCCAGCATTTT. Translation gives CASSDLKGSSNQPQHF.

The J gene is TRBJ1-1, the V gene TRBV25-1, with D possibly being TRBD1 (5 bases). The CDR3 has 15 residues. Germline V gene sequence: CDR1 MGHDK, CDR2 SYGVNS. Trimming stripped 6 bases from V and 3 bases from J, with 17 bases between. This CDR3 is CASSPGDPRYTEAFF. The CDR3 DNA sequence: TGTGCCAGCAGCCCGGGGGACCCCCGATACACTGAAGCTTTCTTT.

V gene TRBV27 combines with J gene TRBJ1-2, with D possibly TRBD1 on 5 matching bases. Trimming stripped 2 bases from V and 4 bases from J, with 8 bases between. CDR3 size: 13 residues. Germline values: CDR1 MNHEY, CDR2 SMNVEV (reference sequence). CDR3 sequence reads: CASSLGGSYGYTF. In nucleotides, the CDR3 is TGTGCCAGCAGTTTAGGGGGAAGCTATGGCTACACCTTC.

V is TRBV11-2 and J is TRBJ2-7; D gene unclear. V lost 1 base to trimming and J lost 5 bases, with 9 bases between them. The V gene's germline CDR1 is SGHAT and CDR2 FQNNGV. The CDR3 has 13 amino acids. CDR3: CASSLAGSNEQYF. CDR3 coding DNA: TGTGCCAGCAGCTTAGCAGGTAGCAACGAGCAGTACTTC.

This clone showed up just a few times. CDR3 in amino acids: CASSLGWTGAAFF. CDR3 sequence (DNA): TGTGCCAGCAGCTTGGGTTGGACAGGGGCTGCTTTCTTT. This chain links TRBV11-2 with TRBJ1-1; TRBD1 agrees at 9 bases. The CDR3 totals 13 residues. Germline V gene sequence: CDR1 SGHAT, CDR2 FQNNGV. The V and J ends lost 3 bases and 11 bases, in that order; junction bases with no gene match: 7.

The chain recombines TRBV23-1 with TRBJ1-2, with D hard to call. TRBV23-1 is noted as an ORF with a role that remains uncertain. V dropped 4 bases and J dropped 6 bases, with 18 bases sitting between them. This CDR3 region has 15 residues. CDR3 DNA: TGCGCCAGCAGTCCCGGGTGCCCAAAAGTCCATGGCTACACCTTC. Protein: CASSPGCPKVHGYTF.

This clone was seen more than once but under ten times. The chain uses TRBV29-1 and TRBJ1-2, with D hard to call. CDR1 and CDR2 (germline): SQVTM, ANQGSEA. The CDR3 spans 9 residues. The V gene lost 3 bases and the J gene lost 6 bases, with 2 bases spanning the gap. The CDR3 loop reads CSVEDGYTF. The CDR3 DNA sequence: TGCAGCGTTGAGGATGGCTACACCTTC.

V gene TRBV5-6 combines with J gene TRBJ1-1, with D hard to call. Germline lookup yields CDR1 SGHDT and CDR2 YYEEEE. The V end lost 0 bases, the J end lost 0 bases, and 12 bases lay between the germline ends. The CDR3 length is 16 residues. CDR3 loop: CASSLVGRTMNTEAFF. DNA of the CDR3: TGTGCCAGCAGCTTGGTAGGGCGTACCATGAACACTGAAGCTTTCTTT.

The rearrangement uses TRBV7-2 and TRBJ1-5; D is undetermined. Germline values: CDR1 SGHTA, CDR2 FQGNSA. The CDR3 is 13 amino acids. Between the trimmed V and J ends, which lost 2 bases and 6 bases, there was a span of 8 bases. CDR3 sequence: CASSLTMGQPQHF. In DNA form, the CDR3 reads TGTGCCAGCAGCTTAACCATGGGTCAGCCCCAGCATTTT.

CDR3: CASLAAGAETQYF. The CDR3 region has the DNA TGTGCCAGTCTAGCCGCAGGGGCAGAGACCCAGTACTTC. The genes are TRBV7-8 and TRBJ2-5; possible D gene TRBD1, 6 bases. CDR3 length: 13 amino acids. The V end was cut by 9 bases, the J end by 4 bases, with 15 bases between. The germline gives CDR1 SGHVS, CDR2 FQNEAQ.

The sample holds a few counts of this clone. V is TRBV27 and J is TRBJ2-7; 7 nucleotides match TRBD1. This CDR3 has 16 residues. V trimming: 4 bases; J trimming: 1 base; junction bases outside the gene matches: 10. Germline CDR1 and CDR2: MNHEY and SMNVEV (reference sequence). For the CDR3, the DNA is TGTGCCAGCAGTTCTGGACAGGAGGTAATATCCTACGAGCAGTACTTC. Amino acids: CASSSGQEVISYEQYF.

This clone was detected only once. The chain uses TRBV27 and TRBJ1-2, with TRBD1 as a possible D gene (5 bases). Germline V gene data show CDR1 as MNHEY and CDR2 as SMNVEV (reference sequence). The CDR3 spans 16 residues. V lost 4 bases to trimming and J lost 4 bases, with 19 bases between them. The CDR3 region is CASSSHSPRQFYGYTF. The CDR3 region has the DNA TGTGCCAGCAGTTCCCACAGCCCTAGACAGTTCTATGGCTACACCTTC.

This clone was seen once. This chain connects TRBV4-1 to TRBJ2-7, with unresolved D. Germline CDR1 reads MGHRA; CDR2 reads YSYEKL. The CDR3 has 14 amino acids. V was cut by 4 bases and J by 0 bases, with 10 bases left in between. The DNA of the CDR3 is TGCGCCAGCAGCCTCCTTGAGCGCTCCTACGAGCAGTACTTC. As protein: CASSLLERSYEQYF.

This chain uses TRBV6-1 with TRBJ1-1; 7 nucleotides agree with TRBD1. Germline CDR1 and CDR2: MNHNS and SASEGT. The CDR3 is made up of 14 amino acids. The J segment lost 7 bases and the V segment lost 7 bases, leaving 12 bases of the junction unmatched. Here the CDR3 DNA reads TGTGCCAGCACTCACGGGACAGAGTCCATTGAAGCTTTCTTT. Translating gives CASTHGTESIEAFF.

V usage is TRBV19 and J usage is TRBJ2-7, with D maybe TRBD2 (5 bases). V shed 3 bases and J shed 12 bases, with 12 bases lying between them. CDR1 is LNHDA and CDR2 is SQIVND in the germline V gene (reference sequence). The CDR3 is made up of 11 amino acids. The chain's CDR3 is CASSIGLKLYF. CDR3 sequence (DNA): TGTGCCAGTAGTATCGGACTCAAGCTGTACTTC.

The gene calls are TRBV30 and TRBJ2-5; no clear D gene. Germline CDR1 and CDR2: GTSNPN and SVGIG (reference sequence). The CDR3 is 15 amino acids. Trimming removed 0 bases from V and 5 bases from J, with 16 bases in between. CDR3 amino acids: CAWSVRRSLWETQYF. The CDR3 nucleotides are TGTGCCTGGAGTGTACGGAGATCTCTGTGGGAGACCCAGTACTTC.

This clone was counted once. The chain recombines TRBV4-2 with TRBJ1-1, with a weak D call TRBD1 (5 bases). Trimming took 1 base from V and 1 from J, leaving 10 bases between them. This CDR3 contains 15 residues. Germline lookup yields CDR1 LGHNA and CDR2 YNFKEQ. The CDR3 DNA reads TGTGCCAGCAGCCAAGGAAGGGGTTCGAACACTGAAGCTTTCTTT. This translates into CASSQGRGSNTEAFF.

CDR3 loop: CASSSDTGDSTQYF. CDR3 coding DNA: TGTGCCAGCAGTTCCGACACAGGGGATAGTACGCAGTATTTT. The chain carries TRBV27 and TRBJ2-3; 7 nucleotides agree with TRBD1. Germline CDR1 MNHEY, CDR2 SMNVEV (reference sequence). V dropped 4 bases and J dropped 8; count of bases not matched to a gene: 9. The CDR3 spans 14 residues.

The CDR3 region is CASAVTELRNQPQHF. CDR3 nucleotide sequence: TGTGCTAGTGCCGTGACAGAGCTCAGAAATCAGCCCCAGCATTTT. The chain links TRBV12-5 to TRBJ1-5; TRBD1 might be the D (5 bases). The CDR3 is 15 amino acids. Germline values: CDR1 LGHNT, CDR2 FRNRAP. V lost 7 bases and J 4 bases, leaving 17 bases between the germline ends.

The chain combines TRBV5-1 with TRBJ1-1; D not certain. The germline V gene has CDR1 SGHRS and CDR2 YFSETQ. The V end was cut by 4 bases, the J end by 1 base, with 14 bases between. CDR3 length: 15 residues. Here the CDR3 reads CASSPQTGKNTEAFF. The CDR3 region has the DNA TGCGCCAGCAGCCCTCAAACGGGGAAGAACACTGAAGCTTTCTTT.

V usage is TRBV11-3 and J usage is TRBJ1-2; TRBD1 aligns across 7 bases. The ends lost 5 bases at V and 8 bases at J; junction bases unmatched: 14. The CDR3 consists of 15 residues. CDR1 is SGHNT, CDR2 YENEEA, per germline. The CDR3 DNA sequence: TGTGCCAGCAGCCACGATATGAAGGGGGCTAGCGGCTACACCTTC. Translation gives CASSHDMKGASGYTF.

The rearrangement links TRBV6-1 to TRBJ2-7, with D possibly TRBD2 on 6 matching bases. CDR3 length: 13 amino acids. The germline gives CDR1 MNHNS, CDR2 SASEGT. V lost 0 bases, J lost 8 bases, and 11 bases lay in between. The CDR3 coding sequence is TGTGCCAGCAGTGAAGCGGCGGGACTCAAGCAGTACTTC. Translation gives CASSEAAGLKQYF.

The V gene is TRBV2, the J gene TRBJ2-1; D is uncertain. The germline V and J ends were trimmed by 4 bases and 0 bases, with 10 bases remaining between them. The CDR3 loop spans 15 amino acids. Germline loops: CDR1 SNHLY, CDR2 FYNNEI. The CDR3 sequence: CASSVGSSSYNEQFF. As DNA, the CDR3 is TGTGCCAGCAGTGTGGGTTCCAGCTCCTACAATGAGCAGTTCTTC.

V and J are TRBV7-8 and TRBJ1-2; D might be TRBD1 (6 bases). The CDR3 length is 15 residues. Germline CDR1 reads SGHVS; CDR2 reads FQNEAQ. Trimming removed 2 bases from V and 6 bases from J, with 16 bases in between. CDR3 nucleotides: TGTGCCAGCAGCTTATTTTTGGGGGGCGCGGATGGCTACACCTTC. Protein: CASSLFLGGADGYTF. Full variable domain (outside the CDR3, taken from reference TRBV7-8 and TRBJ1-2): GAGVSQSPRYKVAKRGQDVALRCDPISGHVSLFWYQQALGQGPEFLTYFQNEAQLDKSGLPSDRFFAERPEGSVSTLKIQRTQQEDSAVYLCASSLFLGGADGYTFGSGTRLTVV.

The chain combines TRBV6-5 with TRBJ2-7, with 9 bases lining up with TRBD2. In germline, CDR1 is MNHEY, CDR2 SVGAGI. The CDR3 totals 14 residues. The V segment lost 6 bases and the J segment 4 bases; nucleotides outside the gene matches: 7. The CDR3 region has the DNA TGTGCCAGCAGGAGGAATAGCGGGGGATACGAGCAGTACTTC. Encoded protein: CASRRNSGGYEQYF.

The chain carries TRBV30 and TRBJ1-5; no firm D call. Germline V gene sequence: CDR1 GTSNPN, CDR2 SVGIG (reference sequence). V lost 0 bases and J lost 4, with 10 bases in between. The CDR3 spans 14 residues. The CDR3 loop reads CAWSVRGPNQPQHF. The CDR3 DNA reads as TGTGCCTGGAGTGTTCGCGGTCCAAATCAGCCCCAGCATTTT.

The sample holds a few counts of this clone. The rearrangement joins TRBV29-1 to TRBJ2-6, with TRBD1 identical over 12 bases. CDR1 SQVTM and CDR2 ANQGSEA come from the germline V gene. V lost 4 bases, J lost 4 bases, and 2 bases stayed unmatched. CDR3 length: 15 residues. The CDR3 spells CSVGDRGPGANVLTF. The CDR3 bases are TGCAGCGTTGGGGACAGGGGGCCGGGGGCCAACGTCCTGACTTTC.

V gene TRBV2 combines with J gene TRBJ2-5; no reliable D call. Looked up from germline, CDR1 is SNHLY and CDR2 is FYNNEI. Trimming pared 0 bases from V and 5 bases from J, leaving 4 bases between. The CDR3 spans 12 residues. DNA for the CDR3: TGTGCCAGCAGTGAAGCGCGGGAGACCCAGTACTTC. Translation gives CASSEARETQYF.

J is TRBJ2-3 and V is TRBV7-3, with 8 positions matching TRBD2. This CDR3 comprises 17 residues. Germline CDR1 reads SGHTA; CDR2 reads FQGTGA. J lost 5 bases, V lost 1 base, and 11 bases had no gene match. The CDR3 region is CASSLKGRGLGGDTQYF. As DNA, the CDR3 is TGTGCCAGCAGCTTAAAGGGGAGGGGACTAGGCGGAGATACGCAGTATTTT. Together with reference TRBV7-3 and TRBJ2-3, the CDR3 gives the full variable domain: GAGVSQTPSNKVTEKGKYVELRCDPISGHTALYWYRQSLGQGPEFLIYFQGTGAADDSGLPNDRFFAVRPEGSVSTLKIQRTERGDSAVYLCASSLKGRGLGGDTQYFGPGTRLTVL.

This chain uses TRBV7-9 with TRBJ2-3; a weak D match, TRBD2 (6 bases). V was clipped by 2 bases and J by 0 bases, with 12 bases between them. This CDR3 has 16 amino acids. Per the germline V gene, CDR1 is SEHNR and CDR2 is FQNEAQ (reference sequence). CDR3 nucleotide sequence: TGTGCCAGCAGCTTACCCGGCGGGGTGAGCACAGATACGCAGTATTTT. This encodes CASSLPGGVSTDTQYF.

The rearrangement joins TRBV9 to TRBJ1-2; 7 nucleotides line up with TRBD1. The V and J ends lost 0 bases and 7 bases, in that order; junction bases with no gene match: 6. This CDR3 comprises 14 residues. Germline values: CDR1 SGDLS, CDR2 YYNGEE. The CDR3 protein is CASSVVGTAGGYTF. As DNA, the CDR3 is TGTGCCAGCAGCGTAGTAGGGACAGCTGGTGGCTACACCTTC.

This rearrangement joins TRBV6-1 to TRBJ2-5; D perhaps matches TRBD2 (6 bases). Germline CDR1 and CDR2: MNHNS and SASEGT. Trimming took 5 bases from V and 5 from J, leaving 15 bases between them. CDR3 length: 14 residues. The CDR3 is CASSLERVGETQYF. As DNA, the CDR3 is TGTGCCAGCAGTCTTGAGCGGGTCGGCGAGACCCAGTACTTC.